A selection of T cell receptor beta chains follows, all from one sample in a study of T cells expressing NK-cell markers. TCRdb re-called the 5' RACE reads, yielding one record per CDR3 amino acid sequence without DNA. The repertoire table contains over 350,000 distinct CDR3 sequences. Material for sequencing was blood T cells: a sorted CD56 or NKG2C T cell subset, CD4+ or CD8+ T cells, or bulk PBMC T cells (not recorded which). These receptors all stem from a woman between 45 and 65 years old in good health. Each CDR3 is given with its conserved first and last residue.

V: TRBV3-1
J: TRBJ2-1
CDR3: CASSHLIAGAGVDEQFF

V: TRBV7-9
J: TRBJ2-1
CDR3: CASSLGQGETLNEQFF

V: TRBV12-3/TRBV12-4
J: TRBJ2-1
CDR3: CASKLENEQFF

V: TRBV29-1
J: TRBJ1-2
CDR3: CSGLAGYGYTF

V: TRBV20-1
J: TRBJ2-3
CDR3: CSARDSYRGGTDTQYF

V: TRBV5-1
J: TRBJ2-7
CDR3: CASSLDRGYYEQYF

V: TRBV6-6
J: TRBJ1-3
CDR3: CASSSGTRSSGNTIYF

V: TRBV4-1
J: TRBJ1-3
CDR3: CASSQEPQTGASSGNTIYF

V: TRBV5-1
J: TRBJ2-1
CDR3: CASSLLGDRGRSEQFF

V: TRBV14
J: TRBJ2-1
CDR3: CASSPWNNEQFF

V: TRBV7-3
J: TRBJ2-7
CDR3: CASSLTRGPYEQYF

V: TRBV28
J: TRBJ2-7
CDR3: CASSPAVGIYEQYF

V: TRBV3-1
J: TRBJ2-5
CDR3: CASSLADGYQETQYF

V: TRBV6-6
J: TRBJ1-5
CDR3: CASSQSPWVGNQPQHF

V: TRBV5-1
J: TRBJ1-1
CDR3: CASSLQELNTEAFF

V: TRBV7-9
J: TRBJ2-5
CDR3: CASKQDGQGGETQYF

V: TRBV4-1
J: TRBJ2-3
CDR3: CASSERERAPSTDTQYF

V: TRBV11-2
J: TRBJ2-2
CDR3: CASSLDAPGTRSSGELFF

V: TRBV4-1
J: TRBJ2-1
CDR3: CASSGTGGLYNEQFF

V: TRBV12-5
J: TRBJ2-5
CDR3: CASGLGRVGSREETQYF

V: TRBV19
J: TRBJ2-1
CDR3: CASSITGGEQFF

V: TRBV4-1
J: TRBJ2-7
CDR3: CASSQPHRTSGRGWEQYF

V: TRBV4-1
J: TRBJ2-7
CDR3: CASSQSPYYEQYF

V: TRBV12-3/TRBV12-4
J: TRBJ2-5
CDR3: CASSSRQTGKETQYF

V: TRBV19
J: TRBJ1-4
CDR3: CASRYSPLDEKLFF

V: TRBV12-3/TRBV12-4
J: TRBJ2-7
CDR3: CASSFRGTLYEQYF

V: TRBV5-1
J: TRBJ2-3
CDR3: CASSAAGRGDTQYF

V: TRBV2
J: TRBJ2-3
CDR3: CASSVVAGTDTQYF

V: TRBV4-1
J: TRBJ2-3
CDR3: CATSGTGSTDTQYF

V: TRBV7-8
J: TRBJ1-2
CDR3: CASSLWEGVGYTF

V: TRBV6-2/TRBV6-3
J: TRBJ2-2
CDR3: CASWGRAPGELFF

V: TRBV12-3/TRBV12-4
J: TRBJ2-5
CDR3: CASKLAGGGETQYF

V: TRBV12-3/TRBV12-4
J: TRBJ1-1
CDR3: CASSLAFRVAFF

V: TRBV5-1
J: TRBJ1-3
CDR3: CASSTAIGSGNTIYF

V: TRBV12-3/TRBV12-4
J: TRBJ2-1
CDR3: CASSLITAGNEQFF

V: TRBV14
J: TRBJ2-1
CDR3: CASSEETSVIYNEQFF

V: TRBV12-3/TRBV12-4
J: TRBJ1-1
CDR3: CASSREGSNTEAFF

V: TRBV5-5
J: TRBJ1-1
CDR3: CASSLLTLVQGSAFF

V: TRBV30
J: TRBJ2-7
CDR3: CAWSVQAGGSSYEQYF

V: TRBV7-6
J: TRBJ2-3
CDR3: CASSLVPSPDTQYF

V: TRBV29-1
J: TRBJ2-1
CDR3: CSGRDLGSYNEQFF

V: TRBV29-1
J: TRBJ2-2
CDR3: CSVGQGIGTGELFF

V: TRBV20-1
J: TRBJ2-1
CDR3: CSARGAIYNEQFF

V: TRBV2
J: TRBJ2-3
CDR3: CASTPLGGPTDTQYF

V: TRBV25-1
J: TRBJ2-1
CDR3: CASSVPNAGKSYNEQFF

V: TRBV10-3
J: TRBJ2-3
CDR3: CAISVSSGRADTQYF

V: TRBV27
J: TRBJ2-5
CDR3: CASSSGPRVGGPRTQYF

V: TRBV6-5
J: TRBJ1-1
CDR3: CASSWRTNTEAFF